The present T cell receptor (beta chain) was sequenced within a study of blood T cell repertoires in COVID-19. Study background: Acute and convalescent COVID-19 samples came from the United States, Italy and Spain. From T cells, B-cell-depleted T cells, or PBMCs came the material, which was cDNA or gDNA.

The CDR3 spans 13 residues. V dropped 3 bases and J dropped 0 bases, with 5 bases sitting between them. Germline V gives CDR1 SGHVS, CDR2 FQNEAQ. Clones were sequenced by immunoSEQ multiplex PCR, and TCRdb holds only the in-frame ones, with some missing. The sample carries 84,000 or so clones, around four fifths recorded once. One Seattle source followed patients from active infection through their disease course. Source material: peripheral blood. This receptor was taken from a man in his 60s with COVID-19, enrolled during active disease. The rearrangement joins TRBV7-8 to TRBJ1-1; D is ambiguous. CDR3 DNA: TGTGCCAGCAGCTTGTCAGTGAACACTGAAGCTTTCTTT. This codes for CASSLSVNTEAFF.